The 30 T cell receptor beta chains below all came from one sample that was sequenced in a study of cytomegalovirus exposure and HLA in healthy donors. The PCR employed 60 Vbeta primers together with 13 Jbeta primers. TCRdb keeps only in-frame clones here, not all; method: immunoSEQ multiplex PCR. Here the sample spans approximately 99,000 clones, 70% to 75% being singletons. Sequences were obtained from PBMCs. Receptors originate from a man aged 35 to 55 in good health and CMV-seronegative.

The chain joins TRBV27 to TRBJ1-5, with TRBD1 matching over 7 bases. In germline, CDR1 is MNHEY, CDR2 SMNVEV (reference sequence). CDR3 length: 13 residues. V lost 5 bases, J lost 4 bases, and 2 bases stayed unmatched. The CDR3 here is CASSETGNQPQHF. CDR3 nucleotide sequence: TGTGCCAGCAGTGAGACAGGGAATCAGCCCCAGCATTTT.

The CDR3 DNA is TGTGCCAGCAGCTTGTCAGAATACGAGCAGTACTTC. As protein: CASSLSEYEQYF. The rearrangement uses TRBV5-6 and TRBJ2-7, with D uncertain. In germline, CDR1 is SGHDT, CDR2 YYEEEE. The V end was cut by 1 base, the J end by 4 bases, with 6 bases between. This CDR3 has 12 residues.

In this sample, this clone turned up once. The CDR3: CASSIIHSNTGELFF. CDR3 DNA: TGTGCCAGTAGTATTATCCACTCGAACACCGGGGAGCTGTTTTTT. The chain uses TRBV19 and TRBJ2-2; D uncertain. CDR3 length equals 15 residues. V was cut by 3 bases and J by 0 bases, with 8 bases left in between. In germline, CDR1 is LNHDA, CDR2 SQIVND (reference sequence).

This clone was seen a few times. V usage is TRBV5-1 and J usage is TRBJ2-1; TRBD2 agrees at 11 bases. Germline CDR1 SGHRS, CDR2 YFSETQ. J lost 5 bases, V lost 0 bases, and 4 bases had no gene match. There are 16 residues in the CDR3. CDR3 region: CASSLVAGGPHNEQFF. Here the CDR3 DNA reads TGCGCCAGCAGCTTGGTAGCGGGGGGGCCCCACAATGAGCAGTTCTTC.

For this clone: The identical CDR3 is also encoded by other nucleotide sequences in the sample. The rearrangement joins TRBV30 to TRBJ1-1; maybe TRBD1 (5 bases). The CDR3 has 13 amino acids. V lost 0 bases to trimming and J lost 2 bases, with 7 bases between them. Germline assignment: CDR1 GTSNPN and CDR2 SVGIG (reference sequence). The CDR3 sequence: CAWSVQENTEAFF. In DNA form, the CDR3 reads TGTGCCTGGAGTGTACAGGAAAACACTGAAGCTTTCTTT. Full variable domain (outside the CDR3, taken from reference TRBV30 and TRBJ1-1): SQTIHQWPATLVQPVGSPLSLECTVEGTSNPNLYWYRQAAGRGLQLLFYSVGIGQISSEVPQNLSASRPQDRQFILSSKKLLLSDSGFYLCAWSVQENTEAFFGQGTRLTVV.

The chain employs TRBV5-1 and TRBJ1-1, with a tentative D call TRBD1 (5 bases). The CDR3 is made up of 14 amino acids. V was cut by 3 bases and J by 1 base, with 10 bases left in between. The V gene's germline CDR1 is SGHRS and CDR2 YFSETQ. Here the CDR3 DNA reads TGCGCCAGCAGCTCAAAGACAGAGAACACTGAAGCTTTCTTT. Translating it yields CASSSKTENTEAFF.

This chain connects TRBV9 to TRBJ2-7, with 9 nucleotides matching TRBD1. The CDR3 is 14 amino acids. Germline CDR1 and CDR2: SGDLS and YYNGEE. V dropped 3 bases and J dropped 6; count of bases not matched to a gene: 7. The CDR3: CASSDPGQGVEQYF. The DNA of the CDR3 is TGTGCCAGCAGCGATCCGGGACAGGGAGTCGAGCAGTACTTC.

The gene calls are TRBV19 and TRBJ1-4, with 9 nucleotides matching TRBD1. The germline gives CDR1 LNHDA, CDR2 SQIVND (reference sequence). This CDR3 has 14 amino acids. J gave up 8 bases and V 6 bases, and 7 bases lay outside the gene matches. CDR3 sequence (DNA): TGTGCCAGTAGCAGACAGGGGGTCGAGGAAAAACTGTTTTTT. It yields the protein CASSRQGVEEKLFF. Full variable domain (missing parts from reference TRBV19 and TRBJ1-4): DGGITQSPKYLFRKEGQNVTLSCEQNLNHDAMYWYRQDPGQGLRLIYYSQIVNDFQKGDIAEGYSVSREKKESFPLTVTSAQKNPTAFYLCASSRQGVEEKLFFGSGTQLSVL.

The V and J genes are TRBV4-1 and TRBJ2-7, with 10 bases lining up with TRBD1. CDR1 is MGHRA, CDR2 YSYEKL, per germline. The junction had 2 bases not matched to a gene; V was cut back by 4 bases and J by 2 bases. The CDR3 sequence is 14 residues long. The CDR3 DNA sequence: TGCGCCAGCAGCCGAGACAGGGGGCCCTACGAGCAGTACTTC. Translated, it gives CASSRDRGPYEQYF.

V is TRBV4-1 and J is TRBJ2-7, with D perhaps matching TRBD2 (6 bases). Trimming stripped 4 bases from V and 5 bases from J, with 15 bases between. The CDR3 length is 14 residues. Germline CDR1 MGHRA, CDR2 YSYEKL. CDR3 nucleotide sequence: TGCGCCAGCAGCCTCCGGGACGGGGGAGACGAGCAGTACTTC. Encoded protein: CASSLRDGGDEQYF.

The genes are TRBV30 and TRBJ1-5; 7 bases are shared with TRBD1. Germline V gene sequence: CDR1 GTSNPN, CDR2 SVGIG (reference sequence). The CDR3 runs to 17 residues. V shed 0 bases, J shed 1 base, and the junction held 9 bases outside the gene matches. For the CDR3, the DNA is TGTGCCTGGAGTGTAGCGCGGGACAGCTTGAGCAATCAGCCCCAGCATTTT. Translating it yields CAWSVARDSLSNQPQHF.

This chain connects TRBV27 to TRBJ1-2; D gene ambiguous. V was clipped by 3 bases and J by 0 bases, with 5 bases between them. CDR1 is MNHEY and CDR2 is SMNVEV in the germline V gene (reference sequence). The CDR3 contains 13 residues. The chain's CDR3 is CASSFGANYGYTF. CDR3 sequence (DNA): TGTGCCAGCAGTTTTGGAGCTAACTATGGCTACACCTTC.

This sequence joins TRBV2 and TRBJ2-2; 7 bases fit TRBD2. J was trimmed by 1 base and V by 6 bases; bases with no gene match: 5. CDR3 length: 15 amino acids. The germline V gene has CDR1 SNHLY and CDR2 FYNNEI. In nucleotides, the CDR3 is TGTGCCAGCAGATGGGGCGGGGGGAACACCGGGGAGCTGTTTTTT. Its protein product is CASRWGGGNTGELFF.

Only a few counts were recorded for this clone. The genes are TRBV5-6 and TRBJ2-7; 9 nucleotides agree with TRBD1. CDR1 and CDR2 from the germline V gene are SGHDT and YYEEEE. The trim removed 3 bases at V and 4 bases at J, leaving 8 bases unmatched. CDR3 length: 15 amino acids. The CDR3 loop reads CASSSLGGQGYEQYF. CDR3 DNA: TGTGCCAGCAGCTCCTTAGGGGGACAGGGTTACGAGCAGTACTTC.

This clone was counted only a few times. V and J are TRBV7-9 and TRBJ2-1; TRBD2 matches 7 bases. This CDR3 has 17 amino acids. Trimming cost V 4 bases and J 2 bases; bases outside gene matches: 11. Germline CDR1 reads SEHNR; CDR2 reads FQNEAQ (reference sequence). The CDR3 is CASSWKPRTRTYNEQFF. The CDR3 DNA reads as TGTGCCAGCAGCTGGAAACCCAGGACTAGGACCTACAATGAGCAGTTCTTC.

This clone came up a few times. CDR3 in DNA: TGTGCCAGCAATAGACTAAATGAAGAGACCCAGTACTTC. This codes for CASNRLNEETQYF. V usage is TRBV6-5 and J usage is TRBJ2-5; the D gene is possibly TRBD2 (5 bases). This CDR3 region has 13 residues. Germline values: CDR1 MNHEY, CDR2 SVGAGI. Trimming shortened V by 7 bases and J by 3 bases, and 12 bases separated the two germline ends.

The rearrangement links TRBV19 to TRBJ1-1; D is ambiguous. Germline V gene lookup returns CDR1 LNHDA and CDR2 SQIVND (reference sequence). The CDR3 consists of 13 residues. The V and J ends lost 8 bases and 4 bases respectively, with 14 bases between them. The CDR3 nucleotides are TGTGCCAGTTCCCCCCGCGGTCGCACTGAAGCTTTCTTT. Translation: CASSPRGRTEAFF.

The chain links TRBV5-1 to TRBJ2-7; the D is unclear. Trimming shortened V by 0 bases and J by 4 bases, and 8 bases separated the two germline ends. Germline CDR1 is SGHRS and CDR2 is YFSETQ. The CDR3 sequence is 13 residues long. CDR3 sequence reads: CASSLGLFYEQYF. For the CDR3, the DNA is TGCGCCAGCAGCTTGGGTCTTTTTTACGAGCAGTACTTC. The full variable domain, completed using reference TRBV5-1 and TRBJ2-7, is KAGVTQTPRYLIKTRGQQVTLSCSPISGHRSVSWYQQTPGQGLQFLFEYFSETQRNKGNFPGRFSGRQFSNSRSEMNVSTLELGDSALYLCASSLGLFYEQYFGPGTRLTVT.

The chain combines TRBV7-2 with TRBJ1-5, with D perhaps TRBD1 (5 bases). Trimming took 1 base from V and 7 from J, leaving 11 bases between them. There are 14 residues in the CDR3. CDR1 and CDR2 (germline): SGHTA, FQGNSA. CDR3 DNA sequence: TGTGCCAGCAGCTTAGAGGCTCGGGGGCAGCCCCAGCATTTT. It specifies CASSLEARGQPQHF.

CDR3 sequence reads: CASSLAGRRVEAFF. In DNA form, the CDR3 reads TGCGCCAGCAGCTTGGCGGGCAGGCGGGTTGAAGCTTTCTTT. The genes are TRBV5-1 and TRBJ1-1; D not resolved. V was shortened by 0 bases and J by 7 bases, with 13 bases between the two germline ends. Germline V gene lookup returns CDR1 SGHRS and CDR2 YFSETQ. There are 14 residues in the CDR3.

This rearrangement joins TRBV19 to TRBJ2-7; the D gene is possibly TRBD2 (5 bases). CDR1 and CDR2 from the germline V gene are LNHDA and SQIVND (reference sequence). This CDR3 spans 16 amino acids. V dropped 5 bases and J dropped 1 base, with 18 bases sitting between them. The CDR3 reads CASSPRLGSRSYEQYF. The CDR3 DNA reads TGTGCCAGTAGTCCACGACTGGGGAGTCGGTCCTACGAGCAGTACTTC.

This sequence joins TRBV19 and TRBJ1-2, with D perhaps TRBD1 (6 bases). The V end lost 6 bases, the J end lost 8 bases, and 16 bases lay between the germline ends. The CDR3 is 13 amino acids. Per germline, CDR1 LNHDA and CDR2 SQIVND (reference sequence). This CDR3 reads CASRYRERGGYTF. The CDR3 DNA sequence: TGTGCCAGTAGGTACAGGGAAAGAGGCGGCTACACCTTC.

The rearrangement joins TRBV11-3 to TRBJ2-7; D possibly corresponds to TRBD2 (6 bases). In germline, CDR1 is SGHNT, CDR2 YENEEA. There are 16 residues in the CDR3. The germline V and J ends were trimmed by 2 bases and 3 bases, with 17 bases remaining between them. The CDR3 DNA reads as TGTGCCAGCAGCTTATTGGTTGCCCGGAGGGGCTACGAGCAGTACTTC. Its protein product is CASSLLVARRGYEQYF.

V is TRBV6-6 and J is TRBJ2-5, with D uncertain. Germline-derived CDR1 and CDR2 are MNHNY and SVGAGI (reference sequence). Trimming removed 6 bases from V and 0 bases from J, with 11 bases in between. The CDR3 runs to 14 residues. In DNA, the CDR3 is TGTGCCAGCAGCAAGACTGCGTACCAAGAGACCCAGTACTTC. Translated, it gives CASSKTAYQETQYF.

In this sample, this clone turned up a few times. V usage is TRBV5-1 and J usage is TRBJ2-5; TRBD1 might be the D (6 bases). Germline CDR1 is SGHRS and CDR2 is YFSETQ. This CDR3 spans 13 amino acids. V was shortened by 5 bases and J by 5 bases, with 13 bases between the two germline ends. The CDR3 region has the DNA TGCGCCAGCAGTTCAGACAGGTGGGAGACCCAGTACTTC. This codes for CASSSDRWETQYF.

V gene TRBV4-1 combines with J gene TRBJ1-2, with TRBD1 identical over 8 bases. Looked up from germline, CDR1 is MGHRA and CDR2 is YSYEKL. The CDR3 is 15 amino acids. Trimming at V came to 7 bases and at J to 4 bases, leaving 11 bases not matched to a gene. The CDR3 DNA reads TGCGCCAGCACCAGCCAAGGACAGGGCAGCTATGGCTACACCTTC. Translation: CASTSQGQGSYGYTF.

The CDR3 protein is CARQGKDAGANVLTF. In DNA, the CDR3 is TGTGCCAGACAGGGTAAAGACGCTGGGGCCAACGTCCTGACTTTC. The chain is built from TRBV30 and TRBJ2-6; 7 nucleotides align to TRBD1. The CDR3 spans 15 residues. The trim removed 8 bases at V and 2 bases at J, leaving 9 bases unmatched. The germline CDR1 and CDR2 sequences are GTSNPN and SVGIG (reference sequence).

CDR3 loop: CASSFDSSRQTYEQYF. In DNA form, the CDR3 reads TGTGCCAGCAGTTTCGACAGCAGTCGCCAAACCTACGAGCAGTACTTC. This chain connects TRBV6-5 to TRBJ2-7; tentative D call: TRBD1 (5 bases). The ends were cut back, 4 bases at V and 2 bases at J, with 18 bases in the middle. The CDR3 runs 16 residues. Per germline, CDR1 MNHEY and CDR2 SVGAGI.

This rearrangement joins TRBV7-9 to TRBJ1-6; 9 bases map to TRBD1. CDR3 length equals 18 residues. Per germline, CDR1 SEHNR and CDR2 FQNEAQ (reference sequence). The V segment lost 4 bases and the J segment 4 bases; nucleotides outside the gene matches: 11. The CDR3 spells CASSSPRKGTGYNSPLHF. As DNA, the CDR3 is TGTGCCAGCAGCTCCCCACGGAAGGGGACAGGGTATAATTCACCCCTCCACTTT.

DNA for the CDR3: TGTGCCAGTAGTTTGGGACAGATGAATGAAAAACTGTTTTTT. The encoded protein is CASSLGQMNEKLFF. The rearrangement links TRBV19 to TRBJ1-4, with 7 bases aligning to TRBD1. Germline CDR1 reads LNHDA; CDR2 reads SQIVND (reference sequence). The CDR3 sequence is 14 residues long. With 5 bases clipped from V and 5 bases from J, the junction kept 5 bases outside the gene matches.